This T cell receptor beta chain stems from a study of T cells in Graves' hyperthyroidism and ophthalmopathy. The V end was cut by 0 bases, the J end by 1 base, with 18 bases between. The CDR3 consists of 18 residues. Looked up from germline, CDR1 is SGHRS and CDR2 is YFSETQ. This clonotype occurred many times. TCR beta CDR3 regions were amplified from RNA. TCR CDR3 underwent first-round RT-PCR with the HTBI primer set. From the multiplex PCR reads, TCRdb called clonotypes with MiXCR, one entry per CDR3 protein. The sample lists 550,000 to 800,000 distinct CDR3 sequences; 15% to 20% were seen once. The specimen was blood. This chain links TRBV5-1 with TRBJ2-3; D possibly matches TRBD1 or TRBD2 (5 bases each). The origin of this receptor is a man aged 45-65 years with Graves' hyperthyroidism. DNA for the CDR3: TGCGCCAGCAGCTTGGCCGTGGGACCAGCTTGGGGCACAGATACGCAGTATTTT. Translation gives CASSLAVGPAWGTDTQYF.